These T cell receptor beta chains were read from a single sample in a study of graft-versus-host responses after intestinal transplantation. TCRdb keeps only in-frame clones here, not all; method: immunoSEQ multiplex PCR. The table has 10,000 or so clones, roughly 27% seen once. The material sequenced was alloreactive CD4+ T cells from a mixed lymphocyte reaction culture, taken before intestinal transplant. Receptor source: a human patient who received an intestinal transplant. CDR3s include the opening cysteine and the closing phenylalanine or tryptophan. The D gene is left open where the match is weak. Clone sizes are given selectively: once, few, many, or a class where the clone is expanded.

medium-sized	-	TRBV30	15	TRBJ2-2	TGTGCCTGGAGTGTATCGGGGTCGAACACCGGGGAGCTGTTTTTT	CAWSVSGSNTGELFF
few	-	TRBV7-6	14	TRBJ1-1	TGTGCCAGCAGCTTAGGATACGCGAACACTGAAGCTTTCTTT	CASSLGYANTEAFF
-	TRBD1	TRBV4-2	15	TRBJ1-1	TGTGCCAGCAGCTCGACGACAGGGATGAACACTGAAGCTTTCTTT	CASSSTTGMNTEAFF
-	-	TRBV27	13	TRBJ2-2	TGTGCCAGCAGTACAGGATTAACCGGGGAGCTGTTTTTT	CASSTGLTGELFF
-	TRBD2	TRBV7-8	15	TRBJ2-3	TGTGCCAGCAGCTTAGGGGCGGGAGGGCCAGATACGCAGTATTTT	CASSLGAGGPDTQYF
-	-	TRBV29-1	13	TRBJ1-2	TGCAGCGTCCAAGAGACAGGAGCCTATGGCTACACCTTC	CSVQETGAYGYTF
few	-	TRBV30	15	TRBJ1-5	TGTGCCTGGAGTGTTGGACAGCATAGCAATCAGCCCCAGCATTTT	CAWSVGQHSNQPQHF
-	TRBD1	TRBV29-1	15	TRBJ1-1	TGCAGCGTTGAAAGCCCCGACAGGGGGCTGACTGAAGCTTTCTTT	CSVESPDRGLTEAFF
few	-	TRBV7-6	12	TRBJ2-2	TGTGCCAGCAGCCCACCCGGCGGGGAGCTGTTTTTT	CASSPPGGELFF
-	-	TRBV4-1	15	TRBJ1-4	TGCGCCAGCAGCCAAGTGGGGGTACTTAATGAAAAACTGTTTTTT	CASSQVGVLNEKLFF
few	-	TRBV25-1	15	TRBJ1-1	TGTGCCAGCAGTGAAATGACAACAAAGAACACTGAAGCTTTCTTT	CASSEMTTKNTEAFF
few	TRBD1	TRBV27	14	TRBJ2-7	TGTGCCAGCAGTTTATCGGGACAGCCCTACGAGCAGTACTTC	CASSLSGQPYEQYF
-	TRBD1	TRBV7-9	14	TRBJ2-7	TGTGCCAGCAGCCCGGGACAGGGGCACTACGAGCAGTACTTC	CASSPGQGHYEQYF